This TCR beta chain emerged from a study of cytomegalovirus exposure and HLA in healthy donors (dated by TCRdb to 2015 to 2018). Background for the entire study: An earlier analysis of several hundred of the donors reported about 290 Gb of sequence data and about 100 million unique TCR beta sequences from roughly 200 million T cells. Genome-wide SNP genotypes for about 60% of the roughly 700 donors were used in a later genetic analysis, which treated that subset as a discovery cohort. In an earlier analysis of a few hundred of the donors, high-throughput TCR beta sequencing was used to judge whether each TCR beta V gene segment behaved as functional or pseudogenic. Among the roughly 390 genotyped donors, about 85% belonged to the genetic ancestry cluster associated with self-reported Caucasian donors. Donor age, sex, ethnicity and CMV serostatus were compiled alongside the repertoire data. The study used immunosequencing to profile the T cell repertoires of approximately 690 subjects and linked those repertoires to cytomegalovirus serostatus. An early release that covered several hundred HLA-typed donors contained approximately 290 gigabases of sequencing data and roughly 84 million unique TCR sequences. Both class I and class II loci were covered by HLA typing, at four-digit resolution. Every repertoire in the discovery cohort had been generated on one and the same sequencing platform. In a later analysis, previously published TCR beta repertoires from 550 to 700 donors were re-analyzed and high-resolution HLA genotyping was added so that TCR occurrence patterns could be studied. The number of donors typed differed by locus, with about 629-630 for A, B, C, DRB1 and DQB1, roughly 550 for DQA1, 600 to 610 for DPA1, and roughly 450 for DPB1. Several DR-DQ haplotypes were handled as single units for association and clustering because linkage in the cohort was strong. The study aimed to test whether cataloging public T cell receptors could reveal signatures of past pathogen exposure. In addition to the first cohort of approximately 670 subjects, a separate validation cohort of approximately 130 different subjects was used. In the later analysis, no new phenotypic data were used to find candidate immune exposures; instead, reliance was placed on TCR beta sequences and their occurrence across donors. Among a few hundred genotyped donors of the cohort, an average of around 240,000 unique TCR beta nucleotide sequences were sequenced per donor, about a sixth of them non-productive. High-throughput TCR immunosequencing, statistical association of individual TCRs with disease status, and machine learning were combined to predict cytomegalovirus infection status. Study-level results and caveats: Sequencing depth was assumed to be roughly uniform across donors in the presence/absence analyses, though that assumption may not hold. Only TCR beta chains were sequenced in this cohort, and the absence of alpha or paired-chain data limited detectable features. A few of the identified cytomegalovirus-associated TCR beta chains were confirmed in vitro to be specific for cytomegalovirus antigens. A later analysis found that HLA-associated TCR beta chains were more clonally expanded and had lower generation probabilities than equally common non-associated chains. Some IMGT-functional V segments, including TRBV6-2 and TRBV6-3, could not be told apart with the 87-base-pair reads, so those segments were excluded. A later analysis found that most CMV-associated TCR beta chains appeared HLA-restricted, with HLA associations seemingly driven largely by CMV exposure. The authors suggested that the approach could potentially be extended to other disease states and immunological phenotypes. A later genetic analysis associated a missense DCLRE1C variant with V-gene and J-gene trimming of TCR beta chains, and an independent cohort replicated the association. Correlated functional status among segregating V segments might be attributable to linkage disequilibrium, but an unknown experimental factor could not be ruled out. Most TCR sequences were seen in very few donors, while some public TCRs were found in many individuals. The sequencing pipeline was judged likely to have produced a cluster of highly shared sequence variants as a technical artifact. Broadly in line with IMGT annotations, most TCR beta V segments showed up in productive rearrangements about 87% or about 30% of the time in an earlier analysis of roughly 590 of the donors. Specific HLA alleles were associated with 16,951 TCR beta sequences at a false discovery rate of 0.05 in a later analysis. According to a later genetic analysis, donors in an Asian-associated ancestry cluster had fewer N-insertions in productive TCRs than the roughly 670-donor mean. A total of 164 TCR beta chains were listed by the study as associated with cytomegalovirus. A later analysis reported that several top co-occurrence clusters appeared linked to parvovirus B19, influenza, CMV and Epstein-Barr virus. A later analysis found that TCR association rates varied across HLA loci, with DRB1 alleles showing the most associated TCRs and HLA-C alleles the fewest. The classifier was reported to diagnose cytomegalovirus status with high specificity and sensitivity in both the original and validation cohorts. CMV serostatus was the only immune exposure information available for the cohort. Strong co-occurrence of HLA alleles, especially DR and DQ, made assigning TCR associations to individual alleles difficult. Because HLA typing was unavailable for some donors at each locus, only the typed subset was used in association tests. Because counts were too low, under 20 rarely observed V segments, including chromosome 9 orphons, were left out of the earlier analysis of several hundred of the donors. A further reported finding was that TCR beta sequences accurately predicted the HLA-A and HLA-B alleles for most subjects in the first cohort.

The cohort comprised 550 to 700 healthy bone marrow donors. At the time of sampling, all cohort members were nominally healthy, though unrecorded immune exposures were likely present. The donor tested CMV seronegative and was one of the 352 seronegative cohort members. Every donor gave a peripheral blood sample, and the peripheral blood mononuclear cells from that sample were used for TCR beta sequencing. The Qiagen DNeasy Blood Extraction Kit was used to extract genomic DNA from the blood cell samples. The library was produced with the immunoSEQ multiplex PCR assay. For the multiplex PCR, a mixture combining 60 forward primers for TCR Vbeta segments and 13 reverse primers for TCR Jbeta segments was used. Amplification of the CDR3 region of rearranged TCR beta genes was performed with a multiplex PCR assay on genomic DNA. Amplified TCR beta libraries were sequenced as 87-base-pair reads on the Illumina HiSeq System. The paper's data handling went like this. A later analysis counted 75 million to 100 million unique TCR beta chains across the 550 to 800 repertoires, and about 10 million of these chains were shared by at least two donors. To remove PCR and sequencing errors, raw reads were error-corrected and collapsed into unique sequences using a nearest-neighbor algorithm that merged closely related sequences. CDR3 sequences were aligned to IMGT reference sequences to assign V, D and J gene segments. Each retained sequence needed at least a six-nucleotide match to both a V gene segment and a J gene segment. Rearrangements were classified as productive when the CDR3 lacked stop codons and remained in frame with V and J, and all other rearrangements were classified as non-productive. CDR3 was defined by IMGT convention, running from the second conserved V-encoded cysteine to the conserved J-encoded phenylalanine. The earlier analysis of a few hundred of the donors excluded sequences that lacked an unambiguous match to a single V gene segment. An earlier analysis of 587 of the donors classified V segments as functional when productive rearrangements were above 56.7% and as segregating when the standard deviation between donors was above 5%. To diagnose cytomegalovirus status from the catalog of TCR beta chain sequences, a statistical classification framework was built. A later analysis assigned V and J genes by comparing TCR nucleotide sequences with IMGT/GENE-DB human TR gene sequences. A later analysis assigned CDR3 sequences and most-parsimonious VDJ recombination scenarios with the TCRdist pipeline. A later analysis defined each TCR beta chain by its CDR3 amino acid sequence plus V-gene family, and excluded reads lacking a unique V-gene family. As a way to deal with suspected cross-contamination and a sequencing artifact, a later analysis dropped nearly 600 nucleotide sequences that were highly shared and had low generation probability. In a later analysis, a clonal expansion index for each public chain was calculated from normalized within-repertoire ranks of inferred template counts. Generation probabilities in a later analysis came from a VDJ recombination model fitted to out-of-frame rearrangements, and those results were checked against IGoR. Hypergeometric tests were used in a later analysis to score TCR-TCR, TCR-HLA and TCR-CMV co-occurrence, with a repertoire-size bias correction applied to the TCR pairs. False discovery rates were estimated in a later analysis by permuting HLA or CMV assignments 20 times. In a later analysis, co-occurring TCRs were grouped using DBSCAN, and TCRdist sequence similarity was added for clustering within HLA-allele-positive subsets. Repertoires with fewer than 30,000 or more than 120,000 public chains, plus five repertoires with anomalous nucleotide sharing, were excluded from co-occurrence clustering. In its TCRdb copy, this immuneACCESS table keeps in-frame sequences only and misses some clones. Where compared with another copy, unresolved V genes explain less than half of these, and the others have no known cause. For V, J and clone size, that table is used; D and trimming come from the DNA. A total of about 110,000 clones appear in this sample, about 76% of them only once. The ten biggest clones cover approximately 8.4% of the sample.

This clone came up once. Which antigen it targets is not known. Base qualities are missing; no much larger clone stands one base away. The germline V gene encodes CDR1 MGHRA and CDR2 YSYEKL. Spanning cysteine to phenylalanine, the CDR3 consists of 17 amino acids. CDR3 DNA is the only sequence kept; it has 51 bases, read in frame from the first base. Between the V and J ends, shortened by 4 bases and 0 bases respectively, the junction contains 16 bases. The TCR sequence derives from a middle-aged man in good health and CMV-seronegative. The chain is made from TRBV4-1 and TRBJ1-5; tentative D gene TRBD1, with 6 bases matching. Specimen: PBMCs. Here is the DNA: TGCGCCAGCAGCCCAGAGCTACAGGACAGTAGCAATCAGCCCCAGCATTTT. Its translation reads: CASSPELQDSSNQPQHF.